The rows below give T cell receptor beta chains drawn from one sample of a study of CD8+CD57+ T cells in acquired aplastic anemia. Each CDR3 protein gets one entry after TCRdb re-called the reads with MiXCR. The sample consists of 200,000 to 250,000 distinct CDR3 sequences, less than 75% of them appearing once. What was sequenced was sorted CD4+, CD8+, or CD8+CD57+ T cells (not recorded which) from PBMCs. These receptors came from a human donor with aplastic anemia. The CDR3 runs from the conserved cysteine through the conserved F or W. The D gene is left open where the match is weak. The size of a clone is reported for some rows only, either as once, few or many, or as a class for expanded clones.

D	J	V	size	CDR3	DNA
TRBD1	TRBJ2-1	TRBV5-8	many	CASSLAGGLYNEQFF	TGTGCCAGCAGCTTGGCAGGGGGCTTGTACAATGAGCAGTTCTTC
NA	TRBJ2-7	TRBV12-3/TRBV12-4	NA	CASSYTPYYEQYF	TGTGCCAGCAGTTACACACCCTACTACGAGCAGTACTTC
NA	TRBJ2-7	TRBV6-6	NA	CASKRSSYEQYF	TGTGCCAGCAAGAGGAGCTCCTACGAGCAGTACTTC
NA	TRBJ2-3	TRBV7-2	NA	CASRDSATDTQYF	TGTGCCAGCCGGGACTCTGCCACAGATACGCAGTATTTT
NA	TRBJ2-1	TRBV7-9	few	CASSFRGTYNEQFF	TGTGCTAGCAGCTTTCGGGGTACCTACAATGAGCAGTTCTTC
NA	TRBJ2-5	TRBV20-1	NA	CSARDLQPVQETQYF	TGCAGTGCTAGAGATCTGCAGCCGGTACAAGAGACCCAGTACTTC
NA	TRBJ1-1	TRBV20-1	few	CSARDQGMNTEAFF	TGCAGTGCTAGAGATCAGGGAATGAACACTGAAGCTTTCTTT
TRBD2	TRBJ2-3	TRBV7-2	NA	CASSLVGLATSTDTQYF	TGTGCCAGCAGCTTAGTGGGACTAGCGACCTCCACAGATACGCAGTATTTT
TRBD2	TRBJ2-7	TRBV24-1	few	CATSDPTSGSYEQYF	TGTGCCACCAGTGACCCGACTAGCGGCTCCTACGAGCAGTACTTC
TRBD1	TRBJ1-2	TRBV5-4	NA	CASSLRQGPNGYTF	TGTGCCAGCAGCTTGCGACAGGGCCCGAATGGCTACACCTTC
NA	TRBJ2-7	TRBV28	many	CASSLLRGHEQYF	TGTGCCAGCAGTTTATTACGGGGGCACGAGCAGTACTTC
NA	TRBJ1-3	TRBV20-1	NA	CSAGMNRGGENTIYF	TGCAGTGCTGGGATGAATAGGGGAGGTGAAAACACCATATATTTT
TRBD1	TRBJ2-1	TRBV11-2	NA	CASSGGTGGEQFF	TGTGCCAGCAGCGGGGGGACAGGGGGTGAGCAGTTCTTC
NA	TRBJ2-2	TRBV3-1	few	CASSQGASIGELFF	TGTGCCAGCAGCCAAGGAGCTAGCATCGGGGAGCTGTTTTTT
NA	TRBJ2-7	TRBV19	NA	CASSNGGTIYEQYF	TGTGCCAGTAGTAATGGCGGGACGATCTACGAGCAGTACTTC
TRBD1	TRBJ2-4	TRBV12-5	NA	CASGSGQVSTLAKNIQYF	TGTGCTAGTGGTTCGGGACAGGTATCAACTCTAGCCAAAAACATTCAGTACTTC
NA	TRBJ1-1	TRBV19	NA	CASSIDGPAEAFF	TGTGCCAGTAGTATAGACGGACCAGCTGAAGCTTTCTTT
TRBD1	TRBJ2-7	TRBV7-8	NA	CASSWRQGVYEQYF	TGTGCCAGCAGCTGGAGACAGGGGGTCTACGAGCAGTACTTC
NA	TRBJ1-1	TRBV7-2	many	CASSPGSGAEAFF	TGTGCCAGCAGCCCTGGCTCAGGGGCTGAAGCTTTCTTT
NA	TRBJ2-3	TRBV10-3	NA	CAISESAARSDTQYF	TGTGCCATCAGTGAGTCCGCCGCTCGGTCGGATACGCAGTATTTT